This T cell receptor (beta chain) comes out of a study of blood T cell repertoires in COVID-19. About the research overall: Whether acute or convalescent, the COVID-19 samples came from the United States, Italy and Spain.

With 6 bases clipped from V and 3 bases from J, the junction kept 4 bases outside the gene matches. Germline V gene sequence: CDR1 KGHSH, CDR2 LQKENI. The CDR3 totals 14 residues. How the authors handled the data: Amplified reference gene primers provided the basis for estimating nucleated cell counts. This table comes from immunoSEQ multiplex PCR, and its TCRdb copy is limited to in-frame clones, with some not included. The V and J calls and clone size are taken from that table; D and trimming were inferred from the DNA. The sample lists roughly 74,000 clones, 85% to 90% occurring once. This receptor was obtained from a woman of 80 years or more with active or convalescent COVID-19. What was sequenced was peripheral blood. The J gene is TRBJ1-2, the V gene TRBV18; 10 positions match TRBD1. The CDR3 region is CASSPDRGYYGYTF. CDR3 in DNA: TGTGCCAGCTCTCCGGACAGGGGGTACTATGGCTACACCTTC.